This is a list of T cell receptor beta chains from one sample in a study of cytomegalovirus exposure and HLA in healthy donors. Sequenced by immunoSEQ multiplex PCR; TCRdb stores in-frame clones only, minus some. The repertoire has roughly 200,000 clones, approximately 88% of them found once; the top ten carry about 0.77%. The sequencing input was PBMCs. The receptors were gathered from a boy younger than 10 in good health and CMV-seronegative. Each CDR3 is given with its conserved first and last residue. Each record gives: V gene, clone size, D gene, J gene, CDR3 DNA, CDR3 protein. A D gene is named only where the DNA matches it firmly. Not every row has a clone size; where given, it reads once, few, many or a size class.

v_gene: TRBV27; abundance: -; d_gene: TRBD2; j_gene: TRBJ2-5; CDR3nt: TGTGCCAGCAGTCCTACCGCACGGGGGGTAAAAGAGACCCAGTACTTC; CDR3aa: CASSPTARGVKETQYF
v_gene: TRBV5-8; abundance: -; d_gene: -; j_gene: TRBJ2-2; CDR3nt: TGTGCCAGCAGCTCTGGGGAGCTGTTTTTT; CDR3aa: CASSSGELFF
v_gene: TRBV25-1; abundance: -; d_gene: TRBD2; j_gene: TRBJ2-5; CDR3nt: TGTGCCAGCAGTGAATATCTGGGGACTAGCGTCCAAGAGACCCAGTACTTC; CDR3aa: CASSEYLGTSVQETQYF
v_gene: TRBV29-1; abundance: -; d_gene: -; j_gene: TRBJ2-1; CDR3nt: TGCAGCGTTGAAGGCCCTGCAGGTACAAATGAGCAGTTCTTC; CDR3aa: CSVEGPAGTNEQFF
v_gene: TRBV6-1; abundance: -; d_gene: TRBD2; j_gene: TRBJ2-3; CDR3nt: TGTGCCAGCAGTGGACTAGCGGGAGCGGCAGATACGCAGTATTTT; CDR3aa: CASSGLAGAADTQYF
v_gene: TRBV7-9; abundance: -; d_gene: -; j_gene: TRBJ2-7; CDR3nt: TGTGCCAGCAGCCCAGGCATCGAGCAGTACTTC; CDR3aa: CASSPGIEQYF
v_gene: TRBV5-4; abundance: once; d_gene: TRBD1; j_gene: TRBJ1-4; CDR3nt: TGTGCCACCTCGGACAGGGGAGGTGAAAAACTGTTTTTT; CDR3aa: CATSDRGGEKLFF
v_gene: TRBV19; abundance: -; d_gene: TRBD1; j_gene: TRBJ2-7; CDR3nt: TGTGCCAGTAGTATAGTCGACAGGGGACCCTACGAGCAGTACTTC; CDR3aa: CASSIVDRGPYEQYF
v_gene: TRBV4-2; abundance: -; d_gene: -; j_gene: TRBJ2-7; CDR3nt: TGTGCCAGCAGCCAAGAGTCGCAGGCCCGCTCCTACGAGCAGTACTTC; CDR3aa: CASSQESQARSYEQYF
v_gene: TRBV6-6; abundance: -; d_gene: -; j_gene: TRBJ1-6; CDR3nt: TGTGCCAGCAGTCAATCGGACAGCTCTAATTCACCCCTCCACTTT; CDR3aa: CASSQSDSSNSPLHF
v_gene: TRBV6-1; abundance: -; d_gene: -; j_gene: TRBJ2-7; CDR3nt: TGTGCCAGCAGGGCCGGGACAAACTCCTACGAGCAGTACTTC; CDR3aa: CASRAGTNSYEQYF
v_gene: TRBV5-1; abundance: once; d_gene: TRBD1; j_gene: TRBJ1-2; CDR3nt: TGCGCCAGCGATCCGGGACAGGGAGGCCAATTCTATGGCTACACCTTC; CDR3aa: CASDPGQGGQFYGYTF
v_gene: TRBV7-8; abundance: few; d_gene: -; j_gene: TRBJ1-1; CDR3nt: TGTGCCAGCAGCTTAGTCCGGGGAGGGATGAACACTGAAGCTTTCTTT; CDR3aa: CASSLVRGGMNTEAFF
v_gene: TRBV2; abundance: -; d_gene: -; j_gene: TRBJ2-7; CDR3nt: TGTGCCAGCATTTCCCCCCCCTACGAGCAGTACTTC; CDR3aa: CASISPPYEQYF
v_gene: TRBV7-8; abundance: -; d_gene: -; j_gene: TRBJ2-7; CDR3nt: TGTGCCAGCAGCTTAGGGTGGGGGCAGGGCTACGAGCAGTACTTC; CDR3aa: CASSLGWGQGYEQYF
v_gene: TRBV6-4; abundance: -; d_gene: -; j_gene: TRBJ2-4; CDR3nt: TGTGCCAGCAGTGAGATAGCCCCCGCCAAAAACATTCAGTACTTC; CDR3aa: CASSEIAPAKNIQYF
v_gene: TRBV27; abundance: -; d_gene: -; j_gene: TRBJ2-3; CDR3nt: TGTGCCAGCAGTACCCAGGGTCCAGATACGCAGTATTTT; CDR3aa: CASSTQGPDTQYF
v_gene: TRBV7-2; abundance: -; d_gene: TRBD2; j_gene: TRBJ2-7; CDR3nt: TGTGCCAGCAGCCCGGGACTAGCGCCCTACGAGCAGTACTTC; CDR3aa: CASSPGLAPYEQYF
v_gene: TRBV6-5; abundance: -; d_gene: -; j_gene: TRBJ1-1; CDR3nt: TGTGCCAGCAGTTACTCGGAGGGGAACACTGAAGCTTTCTTT; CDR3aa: CASSYSEGNTEAFF
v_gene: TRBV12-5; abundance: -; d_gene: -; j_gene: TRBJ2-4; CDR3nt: TGTGCTAGTGGTCCGTGGGGGCTCAAAAACATTCAGTACTTC; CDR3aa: CASGPWGLKNIQYF
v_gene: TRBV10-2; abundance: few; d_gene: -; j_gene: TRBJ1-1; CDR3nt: TGCGCCAGCAAACCGACTACCCGGAACACTGAAGCTTTCTTT; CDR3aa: CASKPTTRNTEAFF
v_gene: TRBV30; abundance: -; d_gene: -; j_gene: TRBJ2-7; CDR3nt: TGTGCCTGGAGCGGCGACTTACTGAGCTCCTACGAGCAGTACTTC; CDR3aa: CAWSGDLLSSYEQYF
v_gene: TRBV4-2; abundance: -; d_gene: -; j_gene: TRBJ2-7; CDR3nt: TGTGCCAGCAGCCCCATTGTCTCCTACGAGCAGTACTTC; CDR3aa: CASSPIVSYEQYF
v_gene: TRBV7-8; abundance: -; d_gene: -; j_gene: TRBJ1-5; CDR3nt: TGTGCCAGCAGCGCGACAGATACTAGCAATCAGCCCCAGCATTTT; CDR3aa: CASSATDTSNQPQHF
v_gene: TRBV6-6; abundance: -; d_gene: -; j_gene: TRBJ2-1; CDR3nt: TGTGCCAGCAGTTACCCGGACAATCCTTACAATGAGCAGTTCTTC; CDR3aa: CASSYPDNPYNEQFF
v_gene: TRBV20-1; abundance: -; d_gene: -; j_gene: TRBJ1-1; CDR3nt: TGCAGCGGCTTCCGGGGCACTGAAGCTTTCTTT; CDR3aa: CSGFRGTEAFF
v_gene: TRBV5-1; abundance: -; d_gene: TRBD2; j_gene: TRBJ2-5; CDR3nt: TGCGCCAGCAGCCCAACAGCGGGGCTCCAAGAGACCCAGTACTTC; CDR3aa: CASSPTAGLQETQYF
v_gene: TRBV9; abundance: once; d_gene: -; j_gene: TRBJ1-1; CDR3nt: TGTGCCAGCAGCGGGACACAGGGTTTTTCTGAAGCTTTCTTT; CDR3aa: CASSGTQGFSEAFF